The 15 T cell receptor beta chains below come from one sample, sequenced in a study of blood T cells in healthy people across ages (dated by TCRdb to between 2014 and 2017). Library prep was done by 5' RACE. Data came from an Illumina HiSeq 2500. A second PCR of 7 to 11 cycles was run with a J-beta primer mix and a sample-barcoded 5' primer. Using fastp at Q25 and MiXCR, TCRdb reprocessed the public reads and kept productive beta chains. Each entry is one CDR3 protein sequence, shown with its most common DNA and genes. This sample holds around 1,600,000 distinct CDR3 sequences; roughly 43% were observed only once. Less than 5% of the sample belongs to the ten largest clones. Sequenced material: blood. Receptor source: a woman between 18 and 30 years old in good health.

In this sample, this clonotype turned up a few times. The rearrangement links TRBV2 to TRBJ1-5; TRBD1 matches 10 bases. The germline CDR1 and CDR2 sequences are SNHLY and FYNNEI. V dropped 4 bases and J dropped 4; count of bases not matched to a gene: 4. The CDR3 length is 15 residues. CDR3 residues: CASSGQGATNQPQHF. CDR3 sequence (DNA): TGTGCCAGCAGTGGACAGGGGGCTACGAATCAGCCCCAGCATTTT.

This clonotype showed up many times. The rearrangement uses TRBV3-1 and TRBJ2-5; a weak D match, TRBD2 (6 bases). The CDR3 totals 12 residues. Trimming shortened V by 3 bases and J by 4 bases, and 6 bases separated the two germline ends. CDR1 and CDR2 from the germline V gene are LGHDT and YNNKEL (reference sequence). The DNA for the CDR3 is TGTGCCAGCAGCCAGGGGGGAGAGACCCAGTACTTC. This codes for CASSQGGETQYF.

This chain's CDR3 is CASSVQGASYGYTF. CDR3 DNA sequence: TGTGCCAGCAGCGTCCAGGGGGCATCCTATGGCTACACCTTC. V usage is TRBV9 and J usage is TRBJ1-2, with TRBD1 identical over 8 bases. This CDR3 spans 14 amino acids. CDR1 and CDR2 from the germline V gene are SGDLS and YYNGEE. J lost 4 bases, V lost 2 bases, and 4 bases had no gene match.

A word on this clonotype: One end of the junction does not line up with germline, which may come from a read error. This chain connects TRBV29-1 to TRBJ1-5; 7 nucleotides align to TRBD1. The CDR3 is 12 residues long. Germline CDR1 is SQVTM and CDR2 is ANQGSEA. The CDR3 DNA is TGCAGCGTAGGGACAGTGGACCAGCCCCTGCATTTT. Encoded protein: CSVGTVDQPLHF.

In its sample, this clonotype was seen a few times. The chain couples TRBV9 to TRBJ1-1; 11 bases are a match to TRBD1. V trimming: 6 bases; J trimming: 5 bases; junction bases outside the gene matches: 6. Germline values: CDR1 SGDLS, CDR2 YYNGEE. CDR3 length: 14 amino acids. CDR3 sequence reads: CASTKGQGGTEAFF. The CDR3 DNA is TGTGCCAGCACCAAGGGACAGGGGGGGACTGAAGCTTTCTTT. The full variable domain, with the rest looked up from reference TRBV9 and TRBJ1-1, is DSGVTQTPKHLITATGQRVTLRCSPRSGDLSVYWYQQSLDQGLQFLIQYYNGEERAKGNILERFSAQQFPDLHSELNLSSLELGDSALYFCASTKGQGGTEAFFGQGTRLTVV.

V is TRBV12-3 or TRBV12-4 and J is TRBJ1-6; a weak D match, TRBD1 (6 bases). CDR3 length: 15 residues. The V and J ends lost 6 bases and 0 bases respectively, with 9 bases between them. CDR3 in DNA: TGTGCCAGCAGGCAGGGGAGCTCCTATAATTCACCCCTCCACTTT. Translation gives CASRQGSSYNSPLHF.

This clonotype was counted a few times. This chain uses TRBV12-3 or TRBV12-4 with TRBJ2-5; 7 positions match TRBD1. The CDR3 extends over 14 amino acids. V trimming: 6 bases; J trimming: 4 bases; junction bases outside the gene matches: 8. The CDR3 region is CASRPGGRGETQYF. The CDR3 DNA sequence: TGTGCCAGCAGGCCAGGGGGAAGGGGAGAGACCCAGTACTTC.

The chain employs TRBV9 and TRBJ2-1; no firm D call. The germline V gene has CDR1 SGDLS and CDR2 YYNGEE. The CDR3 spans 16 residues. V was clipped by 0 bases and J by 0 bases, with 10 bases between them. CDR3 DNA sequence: TGTGCCAGCAGCGTAGCCCTGCTAAGCTCCTACAATGAGCAGTTCTTC. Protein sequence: CASSVALLSSYNEQFF.

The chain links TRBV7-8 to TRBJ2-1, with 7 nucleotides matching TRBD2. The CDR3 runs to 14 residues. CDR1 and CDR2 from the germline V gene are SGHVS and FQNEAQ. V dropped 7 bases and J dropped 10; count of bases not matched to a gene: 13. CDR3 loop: CASTRRAGSYEQFF. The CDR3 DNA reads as TGTGCCAGCACCAGACGAGCGGGGAGCTACGAGCAGTTCTTC.

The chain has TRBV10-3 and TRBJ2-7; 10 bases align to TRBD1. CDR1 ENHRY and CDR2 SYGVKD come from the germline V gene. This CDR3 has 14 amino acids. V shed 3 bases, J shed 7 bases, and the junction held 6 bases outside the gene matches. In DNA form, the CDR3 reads TGTGCCATCAGTGACAGGGACAGGGGATATGAGCAGTACTTC. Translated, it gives CAISDRDRGYEQYF.

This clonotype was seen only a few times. The CDR3 DNA follows: TGCGCCAGCAGTCTAAAGGGGGACAGATCCTACGAGCAGTACTTC. Residues: CASSLKGDRSYEQYF. The chain has TRBV5-1 and TRBJ2-7, with 7 bases fitting TRBD1. CDR3 length equals 15 residues. Germline V gene data show CDR1 as SGHRS and CDR2 as YFSETQ. Trimming removed 5 bases from V and 1 base from J; junction bases left unmatched: 9.

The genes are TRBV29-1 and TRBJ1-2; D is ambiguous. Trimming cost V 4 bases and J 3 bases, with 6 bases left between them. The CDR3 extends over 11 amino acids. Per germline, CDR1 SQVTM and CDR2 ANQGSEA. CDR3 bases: TGCAGCGTTGTGGCAGACTATGGCTACACCTTC. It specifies CSVVADYGYTF. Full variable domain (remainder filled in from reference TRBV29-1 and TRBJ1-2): SAVISQKPSRDICQRGTSLTIQCQVDSQVTMMFWYRQQPGQSLTLIATANQGSEATYESGFVIDKFPISRPNLTFSTLTVSNMSPEDSSIYLCSVVADYGYTFGSGTRLTVV.

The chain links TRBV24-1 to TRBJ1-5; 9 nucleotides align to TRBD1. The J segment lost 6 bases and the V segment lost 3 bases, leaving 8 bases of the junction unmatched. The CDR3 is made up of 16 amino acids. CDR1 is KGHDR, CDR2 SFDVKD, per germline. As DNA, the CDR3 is TGTGCCACCAGTGATGCTACAGGGGGCGCAACTCAGCCCCAGCATTTT. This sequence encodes CATSDATGGATQPQHF.

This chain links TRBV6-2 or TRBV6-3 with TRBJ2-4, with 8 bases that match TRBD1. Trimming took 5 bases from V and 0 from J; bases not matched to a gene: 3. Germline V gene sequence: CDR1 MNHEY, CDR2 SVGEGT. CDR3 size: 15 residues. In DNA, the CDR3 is TGTGCCAGCAGTGCCGGGACAGGAGCCAAAAACATTCAGTACTTC. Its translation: CASSAGTGAKNIQYF.

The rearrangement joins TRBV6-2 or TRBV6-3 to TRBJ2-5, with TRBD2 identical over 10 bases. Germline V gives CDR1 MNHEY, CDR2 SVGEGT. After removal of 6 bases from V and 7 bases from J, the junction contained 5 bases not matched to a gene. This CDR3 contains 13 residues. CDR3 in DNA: TGTGCCAGCAGGGGACTAGCGTATGGGACCCAGTACTTC. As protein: CASRGLAYGTQYF.